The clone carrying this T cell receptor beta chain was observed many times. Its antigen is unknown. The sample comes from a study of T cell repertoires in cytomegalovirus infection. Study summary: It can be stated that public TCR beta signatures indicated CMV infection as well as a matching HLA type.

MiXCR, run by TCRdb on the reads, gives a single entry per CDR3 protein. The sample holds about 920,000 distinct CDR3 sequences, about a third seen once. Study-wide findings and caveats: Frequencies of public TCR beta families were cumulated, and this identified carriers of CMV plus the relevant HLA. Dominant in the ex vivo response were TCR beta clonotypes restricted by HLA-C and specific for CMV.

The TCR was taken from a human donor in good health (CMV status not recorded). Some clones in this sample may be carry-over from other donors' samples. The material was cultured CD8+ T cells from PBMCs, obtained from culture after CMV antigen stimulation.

In DNA, the CDR3 is TGTGCCAGCAGCTCCCCCCCCTGGGTCACCAATGAGCAGTTCTTC. Its translation is CASSSPPWVTNEQFF. This chain uses TRBV7-6 with TRBJ2-1; no clear D. The CDR3 consists of 15 residues. V was pared by 4 bases and J by 6 bases, with 16 bases between. The germline gives CDR1 SGHVS, CDR2 FNYEAQ.